These 19 T cell receptor beta chains were sequenced from one sample in a study of T cell clonality in common variable immunodeficiency. Profiling relied on immunoSEQ multiplex PCR, and the TCRdb table lists in-frame clones only, not all of them. The sample was found to contain 35,000 to 50,000 clones, and every one recurs. Input material: peripheral blood mononuclear cells. These receptors came from a person between 18 and 75 years old in good health.

This clone occurred many times. Sequencing ends 3 residues short of the CDR3 end; the germline J gene provides the rest. The rearrangement uses TRBV2 and TRBJ1-2; D gene unclear. With 7 bases removed from V and 5 bases from J, the gap between germline ends came to 20 bases. The CDR3 contains 15 residues. CDR1 is SNHLY and CDR2 is FYNNEI in the germline V gene. The CDR3 spells CASTQNTGVPYGYTF. CDR3 DNA (partial): TGTGCCAGCACCCAAAACACGGGTGTACCTTATGGC.

This clone appeared many times. The DNA ends 3 residues before the CDR3 does, and the rest of the CDR3 is filled in from the germline J gene. The chain employs TRBV7-9 and TRBJ1-1; D possibly corresponds to TRBD1 (6 bases). Looked up from germline, CDR1 is SEHNR and CDR2 is FQNEAQ (reference sequence). The CDR3 extends over 11 amino acids. The CDR3 is CASSKQGKAFF. The part of the CDR3 DNA that was read is TGTGCCAGCAGCAAACAGGGTAAA.

This clone has at least ten counts. CDR3 protein: CASSLGGRAGPNEKLFF. CDR3 DNA (partial): TGCGCCAGCAGCTTGGGGGGCAGGGCAGGCCCTAATGAAAAA. The chain uses TRBV5-1 and TRBJ1-4, with D tentatively TRBD1 (5 bases). The CDR3 end is not reached by the read, which stops 3 residues before it; the germline J gene fills it in. Germline lookup yields CDR1 SGHRS and CDR2 YFSETQ. The CDR3 consists of 17 residues. The V and J ends lost 0 bases and 3 bases respectively, with 15 bases between them.

Ten or more counts support this clone. Coverage ceases 3 residues before the CDR3 finishes, and the germline J gene fills in the end. This chain joins TRBV10-3 and TRBJ2-3; 11 nucleotides align to TRBD1. The CDR3 is made up of 16 amino acids. V gave up 5 bases and J gave up 4 bases; unmatched junction bases: 8. In germline, CDR1 is ENHRY, CDR2 SYGVKD. CDR3 DNA, as far as it was read: TGTGCCATCAGTTTTCCGGGACAGGGGGGTCCAGATACG. Amino acid sequence: CAISFPGQGGPDT. The whole CDR3 sequence reads CAISFPGQGGPDTQYF.

There are many counts of this clone. With the read ending 3 residues before the CDR3 end, the germline J gene is used to fill in that end. This sequence joins TRBV30 and TRBJ2-5, with 12 bases identical to TRBD1. This CDR3 is built from 18 residues. J lost 5 bases, V lost 2 bases, and 15 bases had no gene match. Germline V gene lookup returns CDR1 GTSNPN and CDR2 SVGIG (reference sequence). CDR3 DNA, as far as it was read: TGTGCCTGGAGTCCCCGGGACAGGGGGCGCGCCTCCCCCGAGACC. Its protein is CAWSPRDRGRASPET. The complete CDR3 protein is CAWSPRDRGRASPETQYF.

A note on this clone: The read finishes 3 residues shy of the CDR3 end, and the germline J gene is used to complete it. The rearrangement joins TRBV30 to TRBJ2-4; 7 bases are a match to TRBD1. This CDR3 region has 16 residues. CDR1 and CDR2 (germline): GTSNPN, SVGIG (reference sequence). The sequenced part of the CDR3 DNA is TGTGCCTGGACCACCCCGGGGATAGGGGGCGGGTATGGT. Its protein product is CAWTTPGIGGGYG. The entire CDR3 protein reads CAWTTPGIGGGYGQYF.

The table lists this clone with many counts. The CDR3 goes on 3 residues after the read ends, and that part is filled in from the germline J gene. V gene TRBV7-6 combines with J gene TRBJ1-6; D ambiguous. This CDR3 has 14 residues. Between the trimmed V and J ends, which lost 4 bases and 11 bases, there was a span of 15 bases. Germline V gene sequence: CDR1 SGHVS, CDR2 FNYEAQ. The CDR3 sequence is CASSSQDRRPPLHF. The CDR3 DNA, read in part, is TGTGCCAGCAGCTCCCAGGATCGGCGACCACCC.

This clone was observed at least ten times. The missing CDR3 end, 3 residues past where the read stops, is filled in from the germline J gene. The chain uses TRBV10-2 and TRBJ2-1, with 9 bases lining up with TRBD2. Germline values: CDR1 WSHSY, CDR2 SAAADI. Trimming removed 7 bases from V and 8 bases from J; junction bases left unmatched: 9. The CDR3 consists of 14 residues. CDR3 sequence reads: CASKPGLASYEQFF. The covered CDR3 bases are TGCGCCAGCAAACCCGGACTAGCGAGCTATGAG.

This clone was seen repeatedly, ten times or more. The DNA ends 3 residues before the CDR3 does, and the rest of the CDR3 is filled in from the germline J gene. The chain combines TRBV4-1 with TRBJ1-2; 9 bases align to TRBD1. Germline V gene sequence: CDR1 MGHRA, CDR2 YSYEKL. The CDR3 is made up of 14 amino acids. The junction had 5 bases not matched to a gene; V was cut back by 2 bases and J by 7 bases. The CDR3 bases that were read are TGCGCCAGCAGCCAACCGGGACAGGGAAGTGGC. Encoded protein: CASSQPGQGSG. From start to end, the CDR3 is CASSQPGQGSGYTF.

In this sample, this clone turned up many times. The read terminates 3 residues before the CDR3 end, so the remaining end is supplied by the germline J gene. J is TRBJ1-2 and V is TRBV7-9; D is ambiguous. CDR1 and CDR2 (germline): SEHNR, FQNEAQ (reference sequence). The CDR3 loop spans 12 amino acids. The ends were cut back, 5 bases at V and 6 bases at J, with 10 bases in the middle. Incomplete CDR3 DNA: TGTGCCAGCAGCCCCCCGGTTGATGGC. Amino acid sequence: CASSPPVDG. The whole CDR3 region reads CASSPPVDGYTF.

This clone occurred many times. The read gets to within 3 residues of the CDR3 end, and the germline J gene fills in the rest. The chain has TRBV19 and TRBJ1-2, with a weak D call TRBD1 (6 bases). Per the germline V gene, CDR1 is LNHDA and CDR2 is SQIVND (reference sequence). The CDR3 sequence is 17 residues long. The chain's CDR3 is CASSTADAGHRLWGYTF. CDR3 bases read: TGTGCCAGTAGTACCGCTGACGCGGGACACCGGTTGTGGGGC. The full variable domain, rest sourced from reference TRBV19 and TRBJ1-2, is DGGITQSPKYLFRKEGQNVTLSCEQNLNHDAMYWYRQDPGQGLRLIYYSQIVNDFQKGDIAEGYSVSREKKESFPLTVTSAQKNPTAFYLCASSTADAGHRLWGYTFGSGTRLTVV.

This clone has ten or more counts. The read terminates 3 residues ahead of where the CDR3 ends, so the germline J gene completes it. The chain joins TRBV7-2 to TRBJ1-1, with D perhaps TRBD1 (5 bases). The CDR3 length is 14 residues. In germline, CDR1 is SGHTA, CDR2 FQGNSA. The V end lost 1 base, the J end lost 3 bases, and 9 bases lay between the germline ends. The CDR3 DNA, read in part, is TGTGCCAGCAGCTTAGTGACAGATGACACTGAA. Amino acid sequence: CASSLVTDDTE. The full CDR3 is CASSLVTDDTEAFF.

At least ten counts were recorded for this clone. The missing CDR3 end, 3 residues past where the read stops, is filled in from the germline J gene. V is TRBV24-1 and J is TRBJ2-5, with 10 bases matching TRBD2. Germline CDR1 KGHDR, CDR2 SFDVKD. V lost 3 bases to trimming and J lost 5 bases; unmatched junction nucleotides: 5. This CDR3 comprises 15 residues. The CDR3 DNA, read in part, is TGTGCCACCAGTGATCCTAGCGGGAGAGGTGAGACC. It yields the protein CATSDPSGRGET. The full CDR3 reads CATSDPSGRGETQYF.

This clone came up many times. The observed sequence ends 3 residues before the CDR3 terminus, with the missing tail filled in from the germline J gene. This chain uses TRBV4-2 with TRBJ1-1, with D uncertain. CDR1 is LGHNA, CDR2 YNFKEQ, per germline. This CDR3 comprises 14 residues. Trimming pared 4 bases from V and 5 bases from J, leaving 14 bases between. Partial CDR3 DNA: TGTGCCAGCAGCCCGAGCGAAGGTGTGACTGAA. Its protein is CASSPSEGVTE. The whole CDR3 sequence is CASSPSEGVTEAFF.

This clone has ten or more counts. The CDR3 end is not reached by the read, which stops 3 residues before it; the germline J gene fills it in. The V call is TRBV28, the J call TRBJ2-1, with TRBD1 matching 10 bases. The CDR3 is 15 residues long. V was pared by 6 bases and J by 6 bases, with 8 bases of the junction left unmatched. CDR1 MDHEN and CDR2 SYDVKM come from the germline V gene. Here the CDR3 reads CASSYDRGQGNEQFF. Incomplete CDR3 DNA: TGTGCCAGCAGCTACGACAGGGGGCAGGGCAATGAG.

This clone was detected ten times or more. Read data end 3 residues before the CDR3 end; the end is taken from the germline J gene. This chain connects TRBV20-1 to TRBJ2-7; no reliable D call. Trimming cost V 0 bases and J 2 bases, with 11 bases left between them. This CDR3 is built from 14 residues. Germline V gene lookup returns CDR1 DFQATT and CDR2 SNEGSKA (reference sequence). The CDR3 bases that were read are TGCAGTGCTAGAGATGGGCCTGGGCCCTACGAG. Protein product: CSARDGPGPYE. The complete CDR3 protein is CSARDGPGPYEQYF.

There are many counts of this clone. The observed sequence ends 3 residues before the CDR3 terminus, with the missing tail filled in from the germline J gene. The genes are TRBV5-1 and TRBJ2-2; D is unclear. This CDR3 has 13 residues. The germline gives CDR1 SGHRS, CDR2 YFSETQ. Deletions cut 0 bases from V and 6 bases from J, with 6 bases between. CDR3 in amino acids: CASSLEYSGELFF. Partial CDR3 DNA: TGCGCCAGCAGCTTGGAATATTCCGGGGAG.

This clone was counted at least ten times. The read terminates 3 residues before the CDR3 end, so the remaining end is supplied by the germline J gene. The V and J genes are TRBV7-2 and TRBJ1-5; TRBD1 is a possible D gene (5 bases). The CDR3 extends over 13 amino acids. Looked up from germline, CDR1 is SGHTA and CDR2 is FQGNSA. V was trimmed by 4 bases and J by 6 bases, leaving 10 bases between them. CDR3 bases read: TGTGCCAGCAGCTCCTCGACAGTTCAGCCC. This codes for CASSSSTVQP. The complete CDR3 protein is CASSSSTVQPQHF.

The table lists this clone with many counts. Sequencing ends 3 residues short of the CDR3 end; the germline J gene provides the rest. The chain couples TRBV29-1 to TRBJ2-5, with TRBD1 matching over 8 bases. Germline CDR1 reads SQVTM; CDR2 reads ANQGSEA. J gave up 5 bases and V 0 bases, and 8 bases lay outside the gene matches. This CDR3 is 15 amino acids long. The CDR3 spells CSVEDQQGVPETQYF. Incomplete CDR3 DNA: TGCAGCGTTGAAGATCAACAGGGGGTACCCGAGACC.